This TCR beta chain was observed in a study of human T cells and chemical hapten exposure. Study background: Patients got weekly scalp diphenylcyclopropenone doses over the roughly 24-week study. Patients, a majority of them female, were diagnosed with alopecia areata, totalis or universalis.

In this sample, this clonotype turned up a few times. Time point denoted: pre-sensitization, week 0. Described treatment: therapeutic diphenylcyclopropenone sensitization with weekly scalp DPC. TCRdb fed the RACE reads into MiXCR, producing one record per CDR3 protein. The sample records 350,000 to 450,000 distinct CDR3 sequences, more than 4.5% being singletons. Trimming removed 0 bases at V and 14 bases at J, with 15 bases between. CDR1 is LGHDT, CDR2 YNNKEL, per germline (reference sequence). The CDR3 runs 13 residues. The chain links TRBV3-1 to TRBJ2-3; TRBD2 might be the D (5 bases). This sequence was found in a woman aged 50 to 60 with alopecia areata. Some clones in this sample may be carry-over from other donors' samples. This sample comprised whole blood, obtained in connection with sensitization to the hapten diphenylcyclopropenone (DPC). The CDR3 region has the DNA TGTGCCAGCAGCCAAGATTTGGACTCCAGTGGGTATTTT. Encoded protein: CASSQDLDSSGYF.